This TCR beta chain was captured in a study of blood T cell repertoires in COVID-19. About the research overall: Samples representing acute and convalescent COVID-19 were sourced from the United States, Italy and Spain.

Clones were read by immunoSEQ multiplex PCR, and TCRdb kept only the in-frame ones, dropping some. The profile shows about 78,000 clones, approximately 90% of them singletons. The source is an elderly woman with acute or convalescent COVID-19. Sequencing input: peripheral blood.

The CDR3 DNA reads TGTGCCAGCAGCTTGGGCTACGGGGGGAGGATCGGCTACACCTTC. Residues: CASSLGYGGRIGYTF. This sequence joins TRBV5-4 and TRBJ1-2, with D possibly TRBD1 on 5 matching bases. Deletions cut 0 bases from V and 8 bases from J, with 17 bases between. CDR1 is SGHNT, CDR2 YYREEE, per germline (reference sequence). The CDR3 has 15 residues.